This T cell receptor (beta chain) appears in the sequencing data of a study of blood T cell repertoires in COVID-19. In the study overall: Acute and convalescent COVID-19 samples came from the United States, Italy and Spain. In each case, the material was cDNA or gDNA derived from T cells, B-cell-depleted T cells, or PBMCs.

This clone appeared a few times. The repertoire was sequenced with immunoSEQ multiplex PCR; TCRdb's copy has only in-frame clones and lacks some. The sample lists under 90,000 clones; 70% to 85% were seen once. Germline V lookup: CDR1 SNHLY, CDR2 FYNNEI. V lost 6 bases, J lost 6 bases, and 11 bases lay in between. The CDR3 is 12 amino acids. Sequencing was carried out using peripheral blood. This sequence joins TRBV2 and TRBJ1-1; D remains ambiguous. This TCR was recovered from a man aged 50 to 60 with active or convalescent COVID-19. In DNA, the CDR3 is TGTGCCAGCAGCCCTATGTCCGCTGAAGCTTTCTTT. This gives the protein CASSPMSAEAFF.